The clone carrying this T cell receptor beta chain appeared a few times. The antigen remains undetermined. The V and J ends lost 4 bases and 4 bases, in that order; junction bases with no gene match: 6. In germline, CDR1 is SGHTA, CDR2 FQGNSA. This CDR3 is 14 amino acids long. The data are from a study of blood T cells in healthy people across ages. Study-level points and caveats: TCR beta diversity correlated strongly with naive T cell percentage. When set beside aged donors, long-lived donors presented more naive CD4+ cells and higher diversity. No conclusive comparison of naive versus antigen-experienced cells was possible with unsorted PBMCs. The authors considered diversity estimates from one million T cells to be underestimates.

A J-beta primer mix and a sample-barcoded 5' primer were used in a second PCR of roughly 6 to 12 cycles. TCRdb re-called the 5' RACE reads with MiXCR, one entry per CDR3 protein. The sample has around 1,900,000 distinct CDR3 sequences, about two fifths seen once; the top ten hold 23%. The chain links TRBV7-2 to TRBJ2-5, with 7 nucleotides matching TRBD2. Sample: blood. The clonotype originates from a human donor in good health. CDR3 loop: CASSSTSDIETQYF. As DNA, the CDR3 is TGTGCCAGCAGCTCAACTAGCGACATAGAGACCCAGTACTTC.